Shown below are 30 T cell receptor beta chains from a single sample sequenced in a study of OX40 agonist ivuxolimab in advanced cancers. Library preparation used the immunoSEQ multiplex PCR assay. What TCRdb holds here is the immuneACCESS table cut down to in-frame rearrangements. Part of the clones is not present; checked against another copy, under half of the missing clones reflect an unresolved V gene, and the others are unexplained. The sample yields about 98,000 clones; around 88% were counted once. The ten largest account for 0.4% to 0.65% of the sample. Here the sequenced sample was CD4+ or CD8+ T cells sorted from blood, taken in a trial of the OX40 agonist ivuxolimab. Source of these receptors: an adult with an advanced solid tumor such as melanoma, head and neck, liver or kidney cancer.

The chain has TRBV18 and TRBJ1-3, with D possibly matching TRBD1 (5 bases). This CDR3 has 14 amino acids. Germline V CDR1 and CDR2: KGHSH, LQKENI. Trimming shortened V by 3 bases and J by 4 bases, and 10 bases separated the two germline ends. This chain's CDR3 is CASSPGTAGNTIYF. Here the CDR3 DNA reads TGTGCCAGCTCACCGGGGACGGCGGGAAACACCATATATTTT. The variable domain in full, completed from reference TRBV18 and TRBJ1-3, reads NAGVMQNPRHLVRRRGQEARLRCSPMKGHSHVYWYRQLPEEGLKFMVYLQKENIIDESGMPKERFSAEFPKEGPSILRIQQVVRGDSAAYFCASSPGTAGNTIYFGEGSWLTVV.

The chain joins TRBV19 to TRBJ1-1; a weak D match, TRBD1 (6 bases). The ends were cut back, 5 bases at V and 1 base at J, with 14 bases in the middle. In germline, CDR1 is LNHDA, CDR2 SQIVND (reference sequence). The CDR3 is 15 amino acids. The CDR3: CASSFDRGGNTEAFF. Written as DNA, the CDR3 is TGTGCCAGTAGTTTCGACAGAGGGGGGAACACTGAAGCTTTCTTT.

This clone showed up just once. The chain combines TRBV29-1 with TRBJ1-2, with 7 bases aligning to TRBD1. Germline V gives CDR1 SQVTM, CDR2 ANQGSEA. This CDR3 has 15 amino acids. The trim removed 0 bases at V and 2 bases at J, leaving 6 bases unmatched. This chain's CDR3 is CSVEDRGEGNYGYTF. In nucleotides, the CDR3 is TGCAGCGTTGAAGACAGGGGGGAAGGGAACTATGGCTACACCTTC.

CDR3 sequence: CASSLETVYGYTF. The CDR3 nucleotides are TGTGCCAGCAGCTTGGAGACAGTCTATGGCTACACCTTC. The chain links TRBV5-6 to TRBJ1-2; a weak D match, TRBD1 (5 bases). CDR3 size: 13 residues. The germline V and J ends were trimmed by 0 bases and 4 bases, with 7 bases remaining between them. Germline CDR1 reads SGHDT; CDR2 reads YYEEEE.

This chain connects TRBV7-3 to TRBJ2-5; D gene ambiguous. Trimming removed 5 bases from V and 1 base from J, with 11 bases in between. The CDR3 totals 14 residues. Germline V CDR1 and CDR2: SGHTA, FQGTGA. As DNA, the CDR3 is TGTGCCAGCAGCCCCTCCCAGGCCCAAGAGACCCAGTACTTC. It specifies CASSPSQAQETQYF. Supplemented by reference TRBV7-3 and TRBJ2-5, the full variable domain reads GAGVSQTPSNKVTEKGKYVELRCDPISGHTALYWYRQSLGQGPEFLIYFQGTGAADDSGLPNDRFFAVRPEGSVSTLKIQRTERGDSAVYLCASSPSQAQETQYFGPGTRLLVL.

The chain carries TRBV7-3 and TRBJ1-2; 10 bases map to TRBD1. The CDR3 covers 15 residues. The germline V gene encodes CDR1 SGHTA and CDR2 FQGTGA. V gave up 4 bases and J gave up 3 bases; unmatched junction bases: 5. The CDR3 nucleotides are TGTGCCAGCAGCTCCCCGGACAGGGGGGACTATGGCTACACCTTC. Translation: CASSSPDRGDYGYTF. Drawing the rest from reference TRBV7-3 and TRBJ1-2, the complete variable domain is GAGVSQTPSNKVTEKGKYVELRCDPISGHTALYWYRQSLGQGPEFLIYFQGTGAADDSGLPNDRFFAVRPEGSVSTLKIQRTERGDSAVYLCASSSPDRGDYGYTFGSGTRLTVV.

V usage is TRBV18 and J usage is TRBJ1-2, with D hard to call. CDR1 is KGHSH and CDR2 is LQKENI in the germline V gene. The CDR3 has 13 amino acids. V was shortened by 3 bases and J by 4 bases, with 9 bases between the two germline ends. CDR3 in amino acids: CASSPDGSYGYTF. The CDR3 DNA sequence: TGTGCCAGCTCACCGGATGGGAGCTATGGCTACACCTTC.

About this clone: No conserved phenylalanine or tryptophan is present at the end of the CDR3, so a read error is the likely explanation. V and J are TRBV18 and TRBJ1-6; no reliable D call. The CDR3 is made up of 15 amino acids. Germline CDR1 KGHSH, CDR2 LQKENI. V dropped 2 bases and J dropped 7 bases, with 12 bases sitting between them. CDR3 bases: TGTGCCAGCTCACCATCTTCAGCACTCAATTCACCCCTCCACCTT. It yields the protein CASSPSSALNSPLHL.

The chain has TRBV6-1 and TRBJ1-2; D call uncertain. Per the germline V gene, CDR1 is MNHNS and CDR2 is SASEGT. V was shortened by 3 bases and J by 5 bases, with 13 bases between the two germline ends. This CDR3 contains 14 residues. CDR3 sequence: CASSEPTGSYGYTF. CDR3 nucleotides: TGTGCCAGCAGTGAGCCAACGGGGTCGTATGGCTACACCTTC.

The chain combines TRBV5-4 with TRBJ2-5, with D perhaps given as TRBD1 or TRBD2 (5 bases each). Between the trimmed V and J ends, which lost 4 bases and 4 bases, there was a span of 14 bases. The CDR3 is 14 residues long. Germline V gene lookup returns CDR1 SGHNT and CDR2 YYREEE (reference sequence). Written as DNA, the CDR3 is TGTGCCAGCAGCCGACCCGGGGACGGAGAGACCCAGTACTTC. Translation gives CASSRPGDGETQYF.

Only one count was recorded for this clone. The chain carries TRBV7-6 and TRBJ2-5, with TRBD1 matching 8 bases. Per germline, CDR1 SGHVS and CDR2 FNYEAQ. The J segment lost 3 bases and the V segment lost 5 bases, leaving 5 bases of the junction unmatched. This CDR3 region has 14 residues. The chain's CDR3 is CASSPSTGEETQYF. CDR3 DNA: TGTGCCAGCAGCCCGTCGACAGGGGAAGAGACCCAGTACTTC.

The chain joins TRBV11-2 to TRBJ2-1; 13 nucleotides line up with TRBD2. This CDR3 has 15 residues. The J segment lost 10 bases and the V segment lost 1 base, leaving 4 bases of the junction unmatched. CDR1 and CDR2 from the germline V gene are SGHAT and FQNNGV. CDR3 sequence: CASSLAGLAGEEQFF. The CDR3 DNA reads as TGTGCCAGCAGCTTAGCCGGACTAGCGGGGGAGGAGCAGTTCTTC. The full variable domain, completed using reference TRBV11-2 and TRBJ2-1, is EAGVAQSPRYKIIEKRQSVAFWCNPISGHATLYWYQQILGQGPKLLIQFQNNGVVDDSQLPKDRFSAERLKGVDSTLKIQPAKLEDSAVYLCASSLAGLAGEEQFFGPGTRLTVL.

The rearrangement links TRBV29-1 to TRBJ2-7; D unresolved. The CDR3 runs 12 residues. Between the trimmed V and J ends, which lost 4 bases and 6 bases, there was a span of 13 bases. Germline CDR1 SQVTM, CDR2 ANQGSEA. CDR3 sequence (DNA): TGCAGCGTTGGAGTAGGAAATGGCGAGCAGTACTTC. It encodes CSVGVGNGEQYF.

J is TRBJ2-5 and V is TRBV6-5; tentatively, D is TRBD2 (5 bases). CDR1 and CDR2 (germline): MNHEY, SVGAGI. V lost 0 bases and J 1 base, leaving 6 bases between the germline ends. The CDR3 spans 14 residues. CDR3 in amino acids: CASSYSRGQETQYF. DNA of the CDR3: TGTGCCAGCAGTTACTCCCGGGGCCAAGAGACCCAGTACTTC.

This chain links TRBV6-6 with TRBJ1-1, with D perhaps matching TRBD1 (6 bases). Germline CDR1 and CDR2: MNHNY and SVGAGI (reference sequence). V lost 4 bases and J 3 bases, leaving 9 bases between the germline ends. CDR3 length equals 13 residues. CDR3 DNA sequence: TGTGCCAGCAGTTCCGACAGGTACACTGAAGCTTTCTTT. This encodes CASSSDRYTEAFF.

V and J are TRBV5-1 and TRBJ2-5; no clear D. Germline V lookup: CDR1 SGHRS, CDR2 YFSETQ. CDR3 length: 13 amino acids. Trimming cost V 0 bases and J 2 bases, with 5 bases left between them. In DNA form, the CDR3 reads TGCGCCAGCAGCTTGGGGGTTCAAGAGACCCAGTACTTC. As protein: CASSLGVQETQYF.

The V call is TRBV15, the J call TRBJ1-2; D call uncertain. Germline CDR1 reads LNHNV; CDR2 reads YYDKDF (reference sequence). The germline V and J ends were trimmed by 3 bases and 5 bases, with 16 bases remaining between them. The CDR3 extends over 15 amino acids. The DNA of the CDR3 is TGTGCCACCAGCAGGGGAGAGTCCCCTAGGTATGGCTACACCTTC. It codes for CATSRGESPRYGYTF.

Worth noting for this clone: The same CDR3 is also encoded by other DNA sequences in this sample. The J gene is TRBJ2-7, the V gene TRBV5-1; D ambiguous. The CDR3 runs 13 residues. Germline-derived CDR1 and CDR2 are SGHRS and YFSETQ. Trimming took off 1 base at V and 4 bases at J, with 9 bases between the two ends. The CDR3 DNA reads TGCGCCAGCAGCTTGAGCAGTCCGTACGAGCAGTACTTC. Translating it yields CASSLSSPYEQYF.

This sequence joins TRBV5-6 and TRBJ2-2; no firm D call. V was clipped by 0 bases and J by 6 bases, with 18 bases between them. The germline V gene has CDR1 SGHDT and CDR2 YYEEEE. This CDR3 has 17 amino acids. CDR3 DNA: TGTGCCAGCAGCTTGGGCACCGGGCCCCCCTGGGCCGGGGAGCTGTTTTTT. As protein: CASSLGTGPPWAGELFF. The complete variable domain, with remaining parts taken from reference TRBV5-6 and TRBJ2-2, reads DAGVTQSPTHLIKTRGQQVTLRCSPKSGHDTVSWYQQALGQGPQFIFQYYEEEERQRGNFPDRFSGHQFPNYSSELNVNALLLGDSALYLCASSLGTGPPWAGELFFGEGSRLTVL.

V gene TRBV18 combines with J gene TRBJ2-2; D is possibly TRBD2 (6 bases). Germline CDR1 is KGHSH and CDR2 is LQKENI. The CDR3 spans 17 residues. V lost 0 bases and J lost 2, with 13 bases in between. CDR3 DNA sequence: TGTGCCAGCTCACCACCGGTCGGGCGGGGAAACACCGGGGAGCTGTTTTTT. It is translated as CASSPPVGRGNTGELFF.

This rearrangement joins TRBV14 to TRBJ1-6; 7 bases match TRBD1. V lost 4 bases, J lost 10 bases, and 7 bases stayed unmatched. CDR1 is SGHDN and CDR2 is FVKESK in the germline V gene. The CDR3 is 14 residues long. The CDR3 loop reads CASSPGTEESPLHF. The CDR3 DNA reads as TGTGCCAGCAGCCCCGGGACAGAAGAATCACCCCTCCACTTT.

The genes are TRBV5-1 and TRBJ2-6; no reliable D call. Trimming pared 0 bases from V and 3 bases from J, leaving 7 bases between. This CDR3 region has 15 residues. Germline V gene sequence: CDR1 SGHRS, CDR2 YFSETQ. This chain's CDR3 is CASSLVVDGANVLTF. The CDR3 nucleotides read TGCGCCAGCAGCTTGGTTGTAGATGGGGCCAACGTCCTGACTTTC. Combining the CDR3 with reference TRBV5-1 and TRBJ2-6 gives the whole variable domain KAGVTQTPRYLIKTRGQQVTLSCSPISGHRSVSWYQQTPGQGLQFLFEYFSETQRNKGNFPGRFSGRQFSNSRSEMNVSTLELGDSALYLCASSLVVDGANVLTFGAGSRLTVL.

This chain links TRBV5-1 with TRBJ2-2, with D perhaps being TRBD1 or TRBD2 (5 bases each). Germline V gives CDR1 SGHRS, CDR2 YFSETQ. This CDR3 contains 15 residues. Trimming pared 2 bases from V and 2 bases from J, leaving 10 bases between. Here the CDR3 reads CASSLGTDNTGELFF. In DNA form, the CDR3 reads TGCGCCAGCAGCTTAGGGACGGATAACACCGGGGAGCTGTTTTTT.

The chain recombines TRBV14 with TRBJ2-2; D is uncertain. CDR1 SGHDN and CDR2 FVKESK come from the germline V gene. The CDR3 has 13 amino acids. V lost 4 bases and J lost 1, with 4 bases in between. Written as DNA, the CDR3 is TGTGCCAGCAGCCGAGTGAACACCGGGGAGCTGTTTTTT. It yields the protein CASSRVNTGELFF.

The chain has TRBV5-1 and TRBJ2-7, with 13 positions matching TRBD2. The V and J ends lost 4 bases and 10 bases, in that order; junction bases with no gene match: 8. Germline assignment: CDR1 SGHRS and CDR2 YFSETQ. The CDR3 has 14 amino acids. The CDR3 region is CASSEGLAGVLQYF. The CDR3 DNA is TGCGCCAGCAGCGAAGGACTAGCGGGGGTCCTCCAGTACTTC.

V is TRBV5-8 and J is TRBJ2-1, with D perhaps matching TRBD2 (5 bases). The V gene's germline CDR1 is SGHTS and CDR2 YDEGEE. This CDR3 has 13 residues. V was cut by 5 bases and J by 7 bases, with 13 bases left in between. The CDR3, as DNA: TGTGCCAGCAGACTAGTAACGGGGAATGAGCAGTTCTTC. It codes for CASRLVTGNEQFF.

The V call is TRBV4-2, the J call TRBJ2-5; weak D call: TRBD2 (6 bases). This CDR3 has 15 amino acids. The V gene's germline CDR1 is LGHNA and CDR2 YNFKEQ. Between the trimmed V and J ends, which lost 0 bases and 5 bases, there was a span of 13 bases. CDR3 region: CASSQDGGFRETQYF. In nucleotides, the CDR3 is TGTGCCAGCAGCCAAGATGGAGGGTTCAGGGAGACCCAGTACTTC.

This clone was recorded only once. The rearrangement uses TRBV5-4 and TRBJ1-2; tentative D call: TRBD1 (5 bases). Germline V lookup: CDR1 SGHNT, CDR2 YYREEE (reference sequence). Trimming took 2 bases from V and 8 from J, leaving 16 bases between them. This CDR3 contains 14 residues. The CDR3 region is CASSFPGTPGGYTF. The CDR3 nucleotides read TGTGCCAGCAGCTTCCCCGGGACGCCCGGGGGCTACACCTTC. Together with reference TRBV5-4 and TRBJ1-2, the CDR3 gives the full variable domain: ETGVTQSPTHLIKTRGQQVTLRCSSQSGHNTVSWYQQALGQGPQFIFQYYREEENGRGNFPPRFSGLQFPNYSSELNVNALELDDSALYLCASSFPGTPGGYTFGSGTRLTVV.

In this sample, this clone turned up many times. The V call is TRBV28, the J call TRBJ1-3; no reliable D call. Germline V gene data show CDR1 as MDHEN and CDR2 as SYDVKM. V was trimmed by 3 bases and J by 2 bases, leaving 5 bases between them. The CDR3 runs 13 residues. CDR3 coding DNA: TGTGCCAGCAGTTTGGTGGCTGGAAACACCATATATTTT. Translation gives CASSLVAGNTIYF.

The CDR3 DNA sequence: TGTGCCAGCAGCGTCACGCAGAACACTGAAGCTTTCTTT. It encodes CASSVTQNTEAFF. The gene calls are TRBV9 and TRBJ1-1, with D unclear. Germline CDR1 is SGDLS and CDR2 is YYNGEE. The CDR3 is made up of 13 amino acids. V gave up 2 bases and J gave up 1 base, with 6 bases separating them.